One T cell receptor beta chain is described in this entry. Different DNA sequences within this sample yield the same CDR3. This CDR3 is built from 15 residues. The V end lost 0 bases, the J end lost 2 bases, and 6 bases lay between the germline ends. From germline, CDR1 is SGHRS and CDR2 YFSETQ. Sequencing was performed with immunoSEQ multiplex PCR; in TCRdb, only in-frame clones are kept and a portion is missing. The data hold tens of thousands of clones, with 85% to 90% observed a single time. This entry comes from a study of blood T cell repertoires in COVID-19. At the level of the study: COVID-19 samples, acute and convalescent, were from the United States, Italy and Spain. The analysed material was cDNA or gDNA that came from T cells, B-cell-depleted T cells, or PBMCs.

The J gene is TRBJ2-6, the V gene TRBV5-1; D is uncertain. The receptor's source is a woman older than 75 with acute or convalescent COVID-19. The sample was peripheral blood. The CDR3 coding sequence is TGCGCCAGCAGCTTGGGCGGTGCTGGGGCCAACGTCCTGACTTTC. Translated: CASSLGGAGANVLTF.